What follows are 6 T cell receptor beta chains derived from one specimen sequenced in a study of blood T cells in healthy people across ages. A sample-barcoded 5' primer and a J-beta primer mix were used in a second PCR of about 7 to 11 cycles. TCRdb redid the calling of the 5' RACE reads with MiXCR, one entry per CDR3 protein. The sample contains about 1.8 million distinct CDR3 sequences, around 50% of which appear only once. The sequencing input was blood. The receptors come from a woman in her 40s in good health.

About this clonotype itself: Because it lacks the conserved phenylalanine or tryptophan at the end, this CDR3 is likely a read error. The rearrangement links TRBV20-1 to TRBJ2-7; TRBD2 might be the D (5 bases). The V end lost 0 bases, the J end lost 1 base, and 10 bases lay between the germline ends. The CDR3 covers 14 residues. The germline gives CDR1 DFQATT, CDR2 SNEGSKA (reference sequence). This CDR3 reads CSARDRTGSYEQYL. The CDR3 DNA sequence: TGCAGTGCTAGAGATCGTACGGGGTCCTACGAGCAGTACTTG.

V usage is TRBV12-3 or TRBV12-4 and J usage is TRBJ2-7; TRBD1 aligns across 9 bases. The CDR3 covers 13 residues. V dropped 8 bases and J dropped 2; count of bases not matched to a gene: 4. DNA of the CDR3: TGTGCCAGCCCTCGGGACAGGGCCTACGAGCAGTACTTC. Protein: CASPRDRAYEQYF.

This clonotype was found a few times. The V call is TRBV5-1, the J call TRBJ2-7; D remains ambiguous. Germline loops: CDR1 SGHRS, CDR2 YFSETQ. Trimming shortened V by 0 bases and J by 4 bases, and 14 bases separated the two germline ends. CDR3 size: 15 residues. The CDR3 region has the DNA TGCGCCAGCAGCTTGGAGTCACCTGAGTTTTACGAGCAGTACTTC. As protein: CASSLESPEFYEQYF.

This clonotype turned up a few times. The rearrangement uses TRBV25-1 and TRBJ2-1; D remains unclear. The germline CDR1 and CDR2 sequences are MGHDK and SYGVNS. CDR3 length: 13 residues. Trimming removed 3 bases from V and 5 bases from J, with 8 bases in between. For the CDR3, the DNA is TGTGCCAGCAGTGACCTGTGGCACAATGAGCAGTTCTTC. Residues: CASSDLWHNEQFF.

V gene TRBV3-1 combines with J gene TRBJ1-2; D not certain. The germline gives CDR1 LGHDT, CDR2 YNNKEL (reference sequence). The CDR3 length is 16 residues. Trimming left V 4 bases short and J 6 bases short, with 21 bases between. For the CDR3, the DNA is TGTGCCAGCAGCCTCAGGACCCTTTCGAACTCGAATGGCTACACCTTC. Encoded protein: CASSLRTLSNSNGYTF.

The V call is TRBV9, the J call TRBJ2-7; tentative D call: TRBD2 (7 bases). The CDR3 is 13 amino acids. CDR1 and CDR2 from the germline V gene are SGDLS and YYNGEE. With 4 bases removed from V and 4 bases from J, the gap between germline ends came to 12 bases. The CDR3 bases are TGTGCCAGCAGCCCCGGGGGGCGTTACGAGCAGTACTTC. Translating it yields CASSPGGRYEQYF.